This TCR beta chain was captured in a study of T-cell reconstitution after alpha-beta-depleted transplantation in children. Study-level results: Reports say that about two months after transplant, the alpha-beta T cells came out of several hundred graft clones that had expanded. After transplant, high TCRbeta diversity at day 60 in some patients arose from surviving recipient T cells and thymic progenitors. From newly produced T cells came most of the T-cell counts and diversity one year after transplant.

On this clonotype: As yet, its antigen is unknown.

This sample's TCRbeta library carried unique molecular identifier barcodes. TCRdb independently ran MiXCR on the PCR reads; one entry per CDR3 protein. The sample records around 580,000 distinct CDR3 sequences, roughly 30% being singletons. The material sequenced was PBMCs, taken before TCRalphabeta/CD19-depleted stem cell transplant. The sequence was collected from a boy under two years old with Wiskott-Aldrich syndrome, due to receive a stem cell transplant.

As DNA, the CDR3 is TGTGCCAGCAGCGAACAGGGGAGGGACTACAATGAGCAGTTCTTC. Protein: CASSEQGRDYNEQFF. The chain couples TRBV9 to TRBJ2-1; D may be TRBD1 or TRBD2 (7 bases each). Germline V gives CDR1 SGDLS, CDR2 YYNGEE. The V gene lost 3 bases and the J gene lost 3 bases, with 13 bases spanning the gap. The CDR3 runs 15 residues.